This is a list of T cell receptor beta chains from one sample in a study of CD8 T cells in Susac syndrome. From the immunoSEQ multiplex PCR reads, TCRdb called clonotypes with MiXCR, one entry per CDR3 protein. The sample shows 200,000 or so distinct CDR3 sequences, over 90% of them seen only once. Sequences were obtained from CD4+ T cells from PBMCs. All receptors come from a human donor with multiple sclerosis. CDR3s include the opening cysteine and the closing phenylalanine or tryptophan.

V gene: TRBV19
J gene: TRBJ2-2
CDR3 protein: CASHRGGSPNTGELFF

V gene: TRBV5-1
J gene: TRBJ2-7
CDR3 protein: CASSLTGPSSEQYF

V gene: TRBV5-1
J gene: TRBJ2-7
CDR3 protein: CASKVGVWEQYF

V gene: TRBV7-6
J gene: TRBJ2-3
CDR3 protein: CASSSWTENTQYF

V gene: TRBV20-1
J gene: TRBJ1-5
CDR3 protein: CSARKPVGNQPQHF

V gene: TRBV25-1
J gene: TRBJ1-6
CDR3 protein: CASSEDRRSPLHF

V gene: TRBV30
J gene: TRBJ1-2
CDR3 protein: CAWERDRGYGYTF

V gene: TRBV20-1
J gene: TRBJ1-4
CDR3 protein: CSASGTVNEKLFF

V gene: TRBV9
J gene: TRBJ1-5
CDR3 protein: CASSASIGNQPQHF

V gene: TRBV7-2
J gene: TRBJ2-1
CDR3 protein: CASSQGASREQFF

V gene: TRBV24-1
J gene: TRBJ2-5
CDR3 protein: CASGAGTGQETQYF

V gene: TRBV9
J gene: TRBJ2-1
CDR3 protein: CASSVAGWGEQFF

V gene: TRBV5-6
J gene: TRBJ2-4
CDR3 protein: CASSLVLPGDIQYF

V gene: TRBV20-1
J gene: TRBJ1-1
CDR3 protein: CSAGLNTEAFF

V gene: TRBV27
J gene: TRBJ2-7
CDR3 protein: CASSLSAGGFYEQYF

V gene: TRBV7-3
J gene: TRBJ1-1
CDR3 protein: CASSLTGTVTEAFF

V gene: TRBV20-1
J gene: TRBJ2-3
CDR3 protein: CSADRLAGGGTDTQYF

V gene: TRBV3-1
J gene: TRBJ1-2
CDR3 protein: CASSQGTGPANYGYTF

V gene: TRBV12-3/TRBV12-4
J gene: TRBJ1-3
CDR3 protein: CASSLDGSSGNTIYF

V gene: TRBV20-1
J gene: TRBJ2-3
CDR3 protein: CSARFQGGTDTQYF

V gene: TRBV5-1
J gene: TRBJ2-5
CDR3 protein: CARLPEGGETQYF

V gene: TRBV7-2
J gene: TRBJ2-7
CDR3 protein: CASSRTSMTSYEQYF

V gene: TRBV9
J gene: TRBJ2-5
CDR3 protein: CASSVRVGETQYF

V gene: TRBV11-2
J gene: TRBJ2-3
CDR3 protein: CASRRLAGADTQYF

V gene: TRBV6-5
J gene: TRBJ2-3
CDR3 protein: CASSVARGDTQYF

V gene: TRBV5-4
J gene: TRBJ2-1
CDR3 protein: CASRLQGGGEQFF

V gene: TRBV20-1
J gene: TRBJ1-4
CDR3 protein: CSARRAEEKLFF

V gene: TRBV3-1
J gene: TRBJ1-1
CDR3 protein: CASSPVTGDTEAFF

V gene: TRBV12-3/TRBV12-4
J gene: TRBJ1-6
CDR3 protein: CASRIYPSSHSPLHF

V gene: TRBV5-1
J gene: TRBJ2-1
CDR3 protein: CASSYGTSGMIEQFF

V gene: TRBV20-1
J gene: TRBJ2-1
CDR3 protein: CSAPGTGRDNEQFF

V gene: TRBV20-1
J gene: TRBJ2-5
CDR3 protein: CSAPDRRETQYF

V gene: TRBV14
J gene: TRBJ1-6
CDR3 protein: CASSPAWNSPLHF

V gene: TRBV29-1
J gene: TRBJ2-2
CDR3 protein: CSVSGDTGELFF

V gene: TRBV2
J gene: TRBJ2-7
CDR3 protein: CASSLLRGGSYEQYF

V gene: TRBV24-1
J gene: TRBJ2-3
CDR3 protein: CATSSTGDTQYF

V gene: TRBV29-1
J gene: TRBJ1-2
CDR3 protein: CSVEGIRTRYGYTF

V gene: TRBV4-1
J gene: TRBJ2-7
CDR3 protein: CASSPRGTLGSYEQYF

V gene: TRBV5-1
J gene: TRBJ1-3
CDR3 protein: CASSLGSTTGNTIYF

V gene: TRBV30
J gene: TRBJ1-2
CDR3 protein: CAWRPQGNYGYTF

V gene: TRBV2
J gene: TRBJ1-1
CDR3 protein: CASKNMNTEAFF

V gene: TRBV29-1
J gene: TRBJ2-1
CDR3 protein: CSADRSGAPFEFF

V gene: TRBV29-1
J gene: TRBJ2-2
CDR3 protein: CSVAETNTGELFF

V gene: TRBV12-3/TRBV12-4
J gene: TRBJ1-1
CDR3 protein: CASSLGVWDTEAFF

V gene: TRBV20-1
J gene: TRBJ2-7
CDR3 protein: CSATHNLAILEQYF

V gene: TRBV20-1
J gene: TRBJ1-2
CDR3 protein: CSARTPEGYGYTF

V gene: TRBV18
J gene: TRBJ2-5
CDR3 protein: CASSPGSRETQYF

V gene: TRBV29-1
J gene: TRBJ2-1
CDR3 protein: CSVEGRKSGVGNEQFF

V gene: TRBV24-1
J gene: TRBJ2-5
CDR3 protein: CATSMRGPETQYF

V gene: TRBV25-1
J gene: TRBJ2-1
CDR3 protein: CASSGGRGSRNEQFF

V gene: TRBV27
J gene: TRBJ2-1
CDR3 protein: CASSPPTGVREQFF

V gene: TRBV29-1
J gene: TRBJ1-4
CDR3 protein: CSATGNEKLFF

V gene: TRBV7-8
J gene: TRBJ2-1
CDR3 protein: CASSSHPRSPYNEQFF

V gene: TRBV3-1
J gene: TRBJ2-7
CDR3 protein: CASSRAPSGLSYEQYF

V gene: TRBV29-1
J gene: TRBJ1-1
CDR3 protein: CSVGGAAFF